The entry below gives a single T cell receptor beta chain sequence along with its context. Its antigen is unidentified. Using immunoSEQ multiplex PCR, the repertoire was profiled, and TCRdb retains in-frame clones only, with some absent. The data show 2 million to 3 million clones, 93% seen once. CDR3 size: 15 residues. Between the trimmed V and J ends, which lost 4 bases and 0 bases, there was a span of 14 bases. CDR1 and CDR2 from the germline V gene are SGHNT and YYREEE (reference sequence). This record belongs to a study of shared clonotypes between healthy human individuals. Whole-study results and caveats: Sharing across a few donors was seen in around 5% of naive CD4 clonotypes. Incomplete sequencing of sorted subsets was indicated by rarefaction despite large depth.

The chain has TRBV5-4 and TRBJ2-7, with D possibly being TRBD1 (5 bases). The sequenced material came from naive CD4+ T cells from PBMCs. Subset reported: CD45RA+ positively selected. This TCR derives from a young man in good health. Some clones in this sample may be carry-over from other donors' samples. CDR3 residues: CASSPAKQGSYEQYF. The CDR3 region has the DNA TGTGCCAGCAGCCCAGCCAAGCAGGGCTCCTACGAGCAGTACTTC.